This T cell receptor (beta chain) is drawn from a study of T-cell reconstitution after alpha-beta-depleted transplantation in children. Study conclusions and caveats: Reportedly, roughly two months post-transplant, alpha-beta T cells arose from several hundred expanded graft clones. For some patients, TCRbeta diversity was high at day 60 because of recipient T cells and thymic progenitors that survived. A year had passed since transplant, and T-cell counts and diversity by then came mostly from newly produced T cells.

Unique molecular identifiers featured in how the TCRbeta library was prepared. MiXCR, applied by TCRdb to the PCR reads, yields one record per CDR3 protein. Of about 600,000 distinct CDR3 sequences detected, 10% to 15% appear once; the ten largest clones hold approximately 2%. Trimming removed 5 bases from V and 3 bases from J; junction bases left unmatched: 2. CDR1 is DFQATT and CDR2 is SNEGSKA in the germline V gene (reference sequence). This CDR3 is built from 14 residues. As to this clonotype: The target antigen is unknown.

This TCR derives from a male patient under 18 who had a stem cell transplant for acute myeloid leukemia, so the T cells may come from the graft donor. This specimen consisted of PBMCs, mostly from graft donor cells, obtained 360 days after TCRalphabeta/CD19-depleted stem cell transplant. The chain is built from TRBV20-1 and TRBJ2-2, with 11 bases matching TRBD2. CDR3 amino acids: CSAGGLADTGELFF. CDR3 sequence (DNA): TGCAGTGCTGGGGGACTAGCGGACACCGGGGAGCTGTTTTTT.